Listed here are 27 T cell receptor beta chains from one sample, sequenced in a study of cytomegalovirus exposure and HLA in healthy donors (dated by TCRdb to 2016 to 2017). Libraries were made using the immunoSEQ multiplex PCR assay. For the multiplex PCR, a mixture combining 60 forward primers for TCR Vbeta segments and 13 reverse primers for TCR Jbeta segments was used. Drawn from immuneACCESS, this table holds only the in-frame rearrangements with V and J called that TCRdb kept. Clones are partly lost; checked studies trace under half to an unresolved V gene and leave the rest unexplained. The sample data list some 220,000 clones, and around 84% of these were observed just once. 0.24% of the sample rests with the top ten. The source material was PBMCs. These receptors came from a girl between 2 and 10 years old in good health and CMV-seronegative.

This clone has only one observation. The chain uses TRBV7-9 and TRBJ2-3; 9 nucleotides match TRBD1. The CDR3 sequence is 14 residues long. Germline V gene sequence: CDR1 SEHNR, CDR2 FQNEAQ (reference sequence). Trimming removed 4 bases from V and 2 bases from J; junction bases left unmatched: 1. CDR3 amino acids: CASSWDRATDTQYF. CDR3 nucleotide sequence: TGTGCCAGCAGCTGGGACAGGGCCACAGATACGCAGTATTTT.

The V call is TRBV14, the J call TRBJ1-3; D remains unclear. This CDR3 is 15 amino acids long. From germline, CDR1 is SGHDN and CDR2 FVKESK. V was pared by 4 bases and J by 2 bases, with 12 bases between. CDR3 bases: TGTGCCAGCAGCCGCACCCGCGGAGCTGGAAACACCATATATTTT. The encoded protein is CASSRTRGAGNTIYF.

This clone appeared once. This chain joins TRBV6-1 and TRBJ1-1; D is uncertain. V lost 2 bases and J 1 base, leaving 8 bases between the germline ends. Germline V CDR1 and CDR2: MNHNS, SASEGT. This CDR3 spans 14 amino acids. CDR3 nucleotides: TGTGCCAGCAGTGAAATACCTACGAACACTGAAGCTTTCTTT. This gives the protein CASSEIPTNTEAFF.

CDR3 DNA sequence: TGTGCCAGCAGTTTTTCCGAAGGGGGCAGACCATTACGAGAGCAGTACTTC. Its translation is CASSFSEGGRPLREQYF. V is TRBV27 and J is TRBJ2-7; 7 nucleotides align to TRBD1. V shed 3 bases, J shed 7 bases, and the junction held 18 bases outside the gene matches. The CDR3 is made up of 17 amino acids. Germline-derived CDR1 and CDR2 are MNHEY and SMNVEV (reference sequence).

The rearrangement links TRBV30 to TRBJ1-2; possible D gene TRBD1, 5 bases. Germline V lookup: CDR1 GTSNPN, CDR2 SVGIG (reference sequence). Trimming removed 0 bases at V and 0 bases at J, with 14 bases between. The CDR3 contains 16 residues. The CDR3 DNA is TGTGCCTGGAGTGTTCTTCTTAGGACAACTAACTATGGCTACACCTTC. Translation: CAWSVLLRTTNYGYTF.

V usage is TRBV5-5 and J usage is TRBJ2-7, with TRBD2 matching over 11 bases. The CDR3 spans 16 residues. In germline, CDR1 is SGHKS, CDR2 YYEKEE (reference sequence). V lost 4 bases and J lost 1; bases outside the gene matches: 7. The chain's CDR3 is CASSLLLAGDSYEQYF. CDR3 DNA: TGTGCCAGCAGCCTGTTACTAGCGGGAGATTCCTACGAGCAGTACTTC.

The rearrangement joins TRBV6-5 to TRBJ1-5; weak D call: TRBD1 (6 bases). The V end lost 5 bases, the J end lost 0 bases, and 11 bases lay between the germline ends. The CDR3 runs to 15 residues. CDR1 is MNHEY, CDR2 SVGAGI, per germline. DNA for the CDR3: TGTGCCAGCAGTGGGCGGACAGTTAGCAATCAGCCCCAGCATTTT. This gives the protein CASSGRTVSNQPQHF.

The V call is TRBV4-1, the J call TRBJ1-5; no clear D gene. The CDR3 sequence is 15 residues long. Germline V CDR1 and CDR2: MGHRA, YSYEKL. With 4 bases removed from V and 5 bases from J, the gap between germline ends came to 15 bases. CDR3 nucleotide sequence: TGCGCCAGCAGCCGTCTAGACGGCGGGGATCAGCCCCAGCATTTT. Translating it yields CASSRLDGGDQPQHF.

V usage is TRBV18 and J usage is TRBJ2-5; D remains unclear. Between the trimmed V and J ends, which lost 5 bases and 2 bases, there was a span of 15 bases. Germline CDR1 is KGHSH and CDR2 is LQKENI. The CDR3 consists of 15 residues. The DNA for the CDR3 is TGTGCCAGCTCAACCTCCTTGACACGTCAAGAGACCCAGTACTTC. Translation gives CASSTSLTRQETQYF. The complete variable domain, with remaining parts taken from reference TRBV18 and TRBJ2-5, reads NAGVMQNPRHLVRRRGQEARLRCSPMKGHSHVYWYRQLPEEGLKFMVYLQKENIIDESGMPKERFSAEFPKEGPSILRIQQVVRGDSAAYFCASSTSLTRQETQYFGPGTRLLVL.

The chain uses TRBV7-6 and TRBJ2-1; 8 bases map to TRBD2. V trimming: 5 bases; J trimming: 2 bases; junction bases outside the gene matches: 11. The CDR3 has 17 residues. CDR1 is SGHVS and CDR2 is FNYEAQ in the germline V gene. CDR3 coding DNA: TGTGCCAGCAGCCCTAGACTCTTAGCGGGGCCCTACAATGAGCAGTTCTTC. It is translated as CASSPRLLAGPYNEQFF.

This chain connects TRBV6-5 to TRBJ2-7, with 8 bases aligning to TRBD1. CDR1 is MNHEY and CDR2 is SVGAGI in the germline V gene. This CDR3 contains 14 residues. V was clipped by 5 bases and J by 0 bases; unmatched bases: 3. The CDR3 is CASSRQGTSYEQYF. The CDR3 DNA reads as TGTGCCAGCAGTAGACAGGGGACCTCCTACGAGCAGTACTTC.

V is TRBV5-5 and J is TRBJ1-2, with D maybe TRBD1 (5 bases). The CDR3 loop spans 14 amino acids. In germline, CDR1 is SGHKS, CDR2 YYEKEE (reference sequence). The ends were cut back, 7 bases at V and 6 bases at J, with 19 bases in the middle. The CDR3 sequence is CASQGRQLYDGYTF. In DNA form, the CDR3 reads TGTGCCAGCCAGGGTAGACAGCTTTACGATGGCTACACCTTC.

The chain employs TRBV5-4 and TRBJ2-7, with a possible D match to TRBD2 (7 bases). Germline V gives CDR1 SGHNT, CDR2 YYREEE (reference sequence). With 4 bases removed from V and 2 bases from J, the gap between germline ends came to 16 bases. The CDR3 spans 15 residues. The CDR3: CASSPGGGAAYEQYF. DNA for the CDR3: TGTGCCAGCAGCCCCGGAGGGGGGGCTGCCTACGAGCAGTACTTC.

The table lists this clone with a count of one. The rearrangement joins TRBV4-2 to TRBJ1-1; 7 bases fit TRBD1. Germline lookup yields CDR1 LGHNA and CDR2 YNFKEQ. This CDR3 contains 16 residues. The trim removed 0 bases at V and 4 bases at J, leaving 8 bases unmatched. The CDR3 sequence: CASSQERTGRSTEAFF. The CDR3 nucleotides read TGTGCCAGCAGCCAAGAAAGGACAGGTCGAAGCACTGAAGCTTTCTTT.

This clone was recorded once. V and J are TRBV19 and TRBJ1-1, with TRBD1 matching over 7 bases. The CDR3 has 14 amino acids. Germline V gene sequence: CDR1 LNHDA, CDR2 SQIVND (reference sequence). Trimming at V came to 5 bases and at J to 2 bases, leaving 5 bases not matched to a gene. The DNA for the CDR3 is TGTGCCAGTAGTCCCCAGGGGGTTAACACTGAAGCTTTCTTT. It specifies CASSPQGVNTEAFF.

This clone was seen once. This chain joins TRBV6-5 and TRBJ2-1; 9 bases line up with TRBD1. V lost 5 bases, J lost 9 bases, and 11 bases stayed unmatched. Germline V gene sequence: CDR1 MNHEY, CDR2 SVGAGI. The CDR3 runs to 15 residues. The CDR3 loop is CASSPPGQGKGEQFF. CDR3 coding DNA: TGTGCCAGCAGTCCCCCAGGACAGGGGAAGGGTGAGCAGTTCTTC.

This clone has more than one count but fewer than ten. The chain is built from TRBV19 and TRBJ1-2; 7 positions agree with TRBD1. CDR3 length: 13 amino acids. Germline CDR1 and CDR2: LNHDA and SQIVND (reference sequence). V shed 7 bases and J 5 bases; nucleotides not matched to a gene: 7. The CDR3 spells CASTSMDRYGYTF. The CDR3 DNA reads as TGTGCCAGTACCAGTATGGACAGGTATGGCTACACCTTC.

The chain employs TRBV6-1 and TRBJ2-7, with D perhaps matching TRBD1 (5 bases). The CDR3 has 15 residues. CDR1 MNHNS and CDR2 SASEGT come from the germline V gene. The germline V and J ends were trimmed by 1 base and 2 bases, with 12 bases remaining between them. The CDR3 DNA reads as TGTGCCAGCAGTGAAGTGGGGAAGGGGCCCTACGAGCAGTACTTC. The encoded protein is CASSEVGKGPYEQYF.

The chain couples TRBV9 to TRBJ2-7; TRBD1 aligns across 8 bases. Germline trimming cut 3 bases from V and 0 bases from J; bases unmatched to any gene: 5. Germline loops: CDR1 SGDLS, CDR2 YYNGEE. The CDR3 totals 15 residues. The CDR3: CASSERTGSSYEQYF. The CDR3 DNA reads TGTGCCAGCAGCGAGCGGACAGGGAGCTCCTACGAGCAGTACTTC.

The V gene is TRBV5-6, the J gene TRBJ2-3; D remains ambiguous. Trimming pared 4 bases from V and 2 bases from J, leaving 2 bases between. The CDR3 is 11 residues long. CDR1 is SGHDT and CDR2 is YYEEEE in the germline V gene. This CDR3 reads CASSLTDTQYF. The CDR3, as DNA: TGTGCCAGCAGCCTCACAGATACGCAGTATTTT.

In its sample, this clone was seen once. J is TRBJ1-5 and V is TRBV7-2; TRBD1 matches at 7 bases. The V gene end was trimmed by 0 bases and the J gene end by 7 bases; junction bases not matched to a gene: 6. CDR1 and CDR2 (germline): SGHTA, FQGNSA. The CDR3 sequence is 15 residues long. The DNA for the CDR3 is TGTGCCAGCAGCTTAGCCCAGGGGGGTTGGCAGCCCCAGCATTTT. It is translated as CASSLAQGGWQPQHF.

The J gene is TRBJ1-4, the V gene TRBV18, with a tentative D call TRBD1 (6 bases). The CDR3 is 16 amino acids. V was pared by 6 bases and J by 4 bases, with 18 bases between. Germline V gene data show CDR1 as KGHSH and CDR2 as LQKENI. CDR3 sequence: CASSPKTGGNNEKLFF. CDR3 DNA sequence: TGTGCCAGCTCCCCAAAGACAGGAGGCAATAATGAAAAACTGTTTTTT. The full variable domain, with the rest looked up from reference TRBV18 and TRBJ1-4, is NAGVMQNPRHLVRRRGQEARLRCSPMKGHSHVYWYRQLPEEGLKFMVYLQKENIIDESGMPKERFSAEFPKEGPSILRIQQVVRGDSAAYFCASSPKTGGNNEKLFFGSGTQLSVL.

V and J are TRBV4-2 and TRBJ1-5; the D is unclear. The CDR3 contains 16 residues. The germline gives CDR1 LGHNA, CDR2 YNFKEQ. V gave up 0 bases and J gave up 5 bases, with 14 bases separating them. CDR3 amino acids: CASSQDKSEGYQPQHF. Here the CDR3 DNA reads TGTGCCAGCAGCCAAGATAAGTCCGAGGGATATCAGCCCCAGCATTTT.

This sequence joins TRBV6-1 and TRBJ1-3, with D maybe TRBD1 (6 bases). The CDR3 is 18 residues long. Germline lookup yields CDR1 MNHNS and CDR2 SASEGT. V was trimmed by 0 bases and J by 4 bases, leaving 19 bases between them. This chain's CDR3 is CASSEAGQGRLSGNTIYF. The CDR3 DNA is TGTGCCAGCAGTGAAGCTGGGCAGGGGAGACTCTCAGGAAACACCATATATTTT.

This chain's CDR3 is CAISSTSGRYNEQFF. CDR3 bases: TGTGCCATCAGTTCGACTAGCGGGCGCTACAATGAGCAGTTCTTC. The chain links TRBV10-3 to TRBJ2-1; 10 positions match TRBD2. V shed 5 bases and J 3 bases; nucleotides not matched to a gene: 4. CDR1 and CDR2 from the germline V gene are ENHRY and SYGVKD. CDR3 length equals 15 residues.

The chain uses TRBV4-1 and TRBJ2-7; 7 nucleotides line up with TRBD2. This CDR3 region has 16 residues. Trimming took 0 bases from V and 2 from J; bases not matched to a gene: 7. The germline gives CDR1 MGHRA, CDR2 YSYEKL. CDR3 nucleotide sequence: TGCGCCAGCAGCCAAGATACCGCGGGGGTGCCCTACGAGCAGTACTTC. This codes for CASSQDTAGVPYEQYF.

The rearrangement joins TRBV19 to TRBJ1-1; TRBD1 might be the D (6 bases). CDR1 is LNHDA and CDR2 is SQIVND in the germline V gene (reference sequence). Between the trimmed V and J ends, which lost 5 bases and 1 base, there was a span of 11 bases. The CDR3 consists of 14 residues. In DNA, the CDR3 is TGTGCCAGTAGTCCGGGACACCGGAACACTGAAGCTTTCTTT. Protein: CASSPGHRNTEAFF.